This entry lists 28 T cell receptor beta chains sequenced from one sample in a study of T cells in Graves' hyperthyroidism and ophthalmopathy. Using RNA transcripts as the source, TCR beta CDR3 regions were amplified. In the first-round RT-PCR of the TCR CDR3, the HTBI primer set was used. Each CDR3 protein is one row after TCRdb ran MiXCR on the multiplex PCR reads. The top ten clones hold just under 8% of a sample with around 440,000 distinct CDR3 sequences, around 14% of them seen once. The source material was blood. These receptors all stem from a woman aged 18-29 years with Graves' hyperthyroidism.

This clonotype was observed at least ten times. This chain uses TRBV7-3 with TRBJ2-2; D may be TRBD2 (5 bases). V lost 5 bases and J lost 7, with 11 bases in between. The germline gives CDR1 SGHTA, CDR2 FQGTGA. There are 13 residues in the CDR3. CDR3 nucleotide sequence: TGTGCCAGCAGCCAACAACTAGACGGGGAGCTGTTTTTT. Protein: CASSQQLDGELFF.

The gene calls are TRBV28 and TRBJ1-1; possible D gene TRBD1, 6 bases. The germline V and J ends were trimmed by 6 bases and 7 bases, with 21 bases remaining between them. The germline V gene encodes CDR1 MDHEN and CDR2 SYDVKM. The CDR3 is 15 amino acids. The CDR3 protein is CASRDQRTVRDEAFF. CDR3 nucleotide sequence: TGTGCCAGCAGGGACCAGAGGACAGTTCGTGATGAAGCTTTCTTT.

This clonotype has only a few counts. DNA for the CDR3: TGTGCCTGGAGCAAAACGTCGAGTTCACCCCTCCACTTT. Its translation is CAWSKTSSSPLHF. The chain combines TRBV30 with TRBJ1-6, with D hard to call. Between the trimmed V and J ends, which lost 3 bases and 9 bases, there was a span of 12 bases. Germline loops: CDR1 GTSNPN, CDR2 SVGIG (reference sequence). The CDR3 runs 13 residues.

In this sample, this clonotype turned up many times. This rearrangement joins TRBV3-1 to TRBJ2-3; D might be TRBD1 or TRBD2, each matching 5 bases. CDR1 and CDR2 (germline): LGHDT, YNNKEL (reference sequence). CDR3 length: 15 residues. With 3 bases removed from V and 2 bases from J, the gap between germline ends came to 12 bases. The CDR3 reads CASSQPGTITDTQYF. DNA for the CDR3: TGTGCCAGCAGCCAGCCCGGGACCATCACAGATACGCAGTATTTT.

Concerning this clonotype: Just one base apart from a much larger clone, this may be a read error. The CDR3 does not close with the conserved phenylalanine or tryptophan, likely indicating a read error. V is TRBV7-3 and J is TRBJ1-2; D uncertain. Germline V gene lookup returns CDR1 SGHTA and CDR2 FQGTGA. The CDR3 covers 13 residues. V lost 2 bases, J lost 7 bases, and 11 bases lay in between. CDR3 loop: CASSLVPASGYTL. Written as DNA, the CDR3 is TGTGCCAGCAGCTTAGTTCCAGCGAGTGGCTACACCCTC.

This clonotype came up many times. V is TRBV5-1 and J is TRBJ1-1, with D unclear. Trimming cost V 5 bases and J 0 bases, with 11 bases left between them. Germline V lookup: CDR1 SGHRS, CDR2 YFSETQ. The CDR3 spans 14 residues. CDR3 sequence reads: CASSSDGMNTEAFF. CDR3 in DNA: TGCGCCAGCAGTTCTGACGGAATGAACACTGAAGCTTTCTTT. The entire variable domain, with the rest obtained from reference TRBV5-1 and TRBJ1-1, is as follows: KAGVTQTPRYLIKTRGQQVTLSCSPISGHRSVSWYQQTPGQGLQFLFEYFSETQRNKGNFPGRFSGRQFSNSRSEMNVSTLELGDSALYLCASSSDGMNTEAFFGQGTRLTVV.

This clonotype was seen ten or more times. This chain links TRBV3-1 with TRBJ1-3; D not resolved. Deletions cut 7 bases from V and 4 bases from J, with 5 bases between. The CDR3 length is 11 residues. In germline, CDR1 is LGHDT, CDR2 YNNKEL (reference sequence). For the CDR3, the DNA is TGTGCCAGCACCCCGGGAAACACCATATATTTT. This encodes CASTPGNTIYF.

In its sample, this clonotype was seen many times. This rearrangement joins TRBV5-1 to TRBJ2-1; 12 positions agree with TRBD2. The V and J ends lost 2 bases and 2 bases, in that order; junction bases with no gene match: 2. This CDR3 contains 16 residues. Germline CDR1 reads SGHRS; CDR2 reads YFSETQ. The CDR3 DNA sequence: TGCGCCAGCAGCTTTACTAGCGGGGGGCCCTACAATGAGCAGTTCTTC. Its protein product is CASSFTSGGPYNEQFF. Looking up the rest from reference TRBV5-1 and TRBJ2-1 gives the full variable domain: KAGVTQTPRYLIKTRGQQVTLSCSPISGHRSVSWYQQTPGQGLQFLFEYFSETQRNKGNFPGRFSGRQFSNSRSEMNVSTLELGDSALYLCASSFTSGGPYNEQFFGPGTRLTVL.

Concerning this clonotype itself: Just one base apart from a much larger clone, this may be a read error. V gene TRBV18 combines with J gene TRBJ2-7; the D gene is possibly TRBD1 (5 bases). This CDR3 spans 15 amino acids. CDR1 is KGHSH and CDR2 is LQKENI in the germline V gene. Trimming took 6 bases from V and 5 from J, leaving 20 bases between them. DNA for the CDR3: TGTGCCAGCTCTCTTATGGCAGGGAACTTGGACGAGCAGTACTTC. Translation: CASSLMAGNLDEQYF.

The sample holds many counts of this clonotype. This chain uses TRBV12-3 or TRBV12-4 with TRBJ1-2; TRBD1 matches at 9 bases. V lost 6 bases to trimming and J lost 0 bases; unmatched junction nucleotides: 5. This CDR3 comprises 15 residues. CDR3 in amino acids: CASSPGQGANYGYTF. The CDR3 coding sequence is TGTGCCAGCAGCCCGGGACAGGGAGCTAACTATGGCTACACCTTC.

The sample holds many counts of this clonotype. V is TRBV27 and J is TRBJ1-4; tentatively, D is TRBD1 (5 bases). The CDR3 is 14 amino acids. Germline assignment: CDR1 MNHEY and CDR2 SMNVEV (reference sequence). Trimming took 5 bases from V and 3 from J, leaving 10 bases between them. The CDR3 DNA reads as TGTGCCAGCAGTAGCAGGGTGGCTAATGAAAAACTGTTTTTT. It yields the protein CASSSRVANEKLFF. The whole variable domain, remainder taken from reference TRBV27 and TRBJ1-4, is EAQVTQNPRYLITVTGKKLTVTCSQNMNHEYMSWYRQDPGLGLRQIYYSMNVEVTDKGDVPEGYKVSRKEKRNFPLILESPSPNQTSLYFCASSSRVANEKLFFGSGTQLSVL.

There are a few counts of this clonotype. The J gene is TRBJ2-2, the V gene TRBV9, with 9 bases aligning to TRBD2. This CDR3 has 16 residues. Germline loops: CDR1 SGDLS, CDR2 YYNGEE. V shed 0 bases and J 5 bases; nucleotides not matched to a gene: 5. CDR3 in DNA: TGTGCCAGCAGCGTAGCACTAGCGGGTGGAACCGGGGAGCTGTTTTTT. It translates to CASSVALAGGTGELFF.

This clonotype was detected ten times or more. The V call is TRBV30, the J call TRBJ2-5, with TRBD1 identical over 8 bases. Germline V gene sequence: CDR1 GTSNPN, CDR2 SVGIG (reference sequence). This CDR3 has 13 residues. The ends lost 0 bases at V and 7 bases at J; junction bases unmatched: 4. Written as DNA, the CDR3 is TGTGCCTGGAGTGTACAACAGGGGGGGACCCAGTACTTC. Amino acid sequence: CAWSVQQGGTQYF.

This rearrangement joins TRBV9 to TRBJ1-3, with D perhaps matching TRBD1 (6 bases). V was shortened by 0 bases and J by 2 bases, with 18 bases between the two germline ends. The germline CDR1 and CDR2 sequences are SGDLS and YYNGEE. The CDR3 is 18 amino acids. The CDR3 DNA sequence: TGTGCCAGCAGCGTAGCCTCTTATACAGGGAAAGCTGGAAACACCATATATTTT. Protein: CASSVASYTGKAGNTIYF.

Many counts were recorded for this clonotype. The V and J genes are TRBV28 and TRBJ2-5; TRBD2 might be the D (5 bases). Between the trimmed V and J ends, which lost 6 bases and 7 bases, there was a span of 18 bases. In germline, CDR1 is MDHEN, CDR2 SYDVKM. The CDR3 loop spans 14 amino acids. CDR3 in DNA: TGTGCCAGCAGGACAACGAGGGAGCCTCGGACCCAGTACTTC. It translates to CASRTTREPRTQYF.

This clonotype has at least ten counts. The V and J genes are TRBV3-1 and TRBJ1-1, with TRBD1 as a possible D gene (6 bases). The V gene lost 4 bases and the J gene lost 1 base, with 7 bases spanning the gap. Germline lookup yields CDR1 LGHDT and CDR2 YNNKEL (reference sequence). This CDR3 region has 13 residues. CDR3 in DNA: TGTGCCAGCAGCCGGACAGCGAACACTGAAGCTTTCTTT. Amino acid sequence: CASSRTANTEAFF.

This clonotype was counted only a few times. The chain combines TRBV12-3 or TRBV12-4 with TRBJ2-3; tentatively, D is TRBD1 (6 bases). The V and J ends lost 4 bases and 2 bases respectively, with 13 bases between them. CDR3 length equals 15 residues. The chain's CDR3 is CASSSWTDLTDTQYF. The CDR3 bases are TGTGCCAGCAGTTCCTGGACAGACCTCACAGATACGCAGTATTTT.

This clonotype was detected many times. The chain joins TRBV6-1 to TRBJ1-1; D remains unclear. This CDR3 contains 13 residues. The germline CDR1 and CDR2 sequences are MNHNS and SASEGT. Trimming removed 6 bases at V and 0 bases at J, with 8 bases between. The CDR3 nucleotides read TGTGCCAGCAGAGGGTTTGTGAACACTGAAGCTTTCTTT. Its protein product is CASRGFVNTEAFF.

The CDR3: CSFGADTQYF. The CDR3 region has the DNA TGCAGCTTCGGGGCAGATACGCAGTATTTT. The chain uses TRBV20-1 and TRBJ2-3; D may be TRBD2 (5 bases). The length of the CDR3 is 10 residues. Germline V gene lookup returns CDR1 DFQATT and CDR2 SNEGSKA (reference sequence).

The genes are TRBV7-9 and TRBJ1-2, with D unresolved. Trimming took 2 bases from V and 4 from J, leaving 14 bases between them. Germline-derived CDR1 and CDR2 are SEHNR and FQNEAQ (reference sequence). The CDR3 runs 15 residues. The CDR3 region has the DNA TGTGCCAGCAGCTTATCAGAAACTTCACTCTATGGCTACACCTTC. This encodes CASSLSETSLYGYTF.

This clonotype has at least ten counts. The J gene is TRBJ2-3, the V gene TRBV24-1; 8 bases map to TRBD2. CDR1 and CDR2 from the germline V gene are KGHDR and SFDVKD. V shed 9 bases and J 2 bases; nucleotides not matched to a gene: 3. The CDR3 sequence is 13 residues long. CDR3: CATAGGPTDTQYF. CDR3 nucleotide sequence: TGTGCCACCGCGGGAGGACCCACAGATACGCAGTATTTT.

This clonotype occurred many times. This chain links TRBV15 with TRBJ1-1; D gene unclear. This CDR3 has 13 amino acids. Trimming took off 5 bases at V and 1 base at J, with 8 bases between the two ends. CDR1 and CDR2 (germline): LNHNV, YYDKDF (reference sequence). This chain's CDR3 is CATSASPNTEAFF. The CDR3 DNA reads as TGTGCCACCAGCGCCAGCCCGAACACTGAAGCTTTCTTT.

Only one count was recorded for this clonotype. The V gene is TRBV12-5, the J gene TRBJ2-3, with no clear D. CDR1 is LGHNT and CDR2 is FRNRAP in the germline V gene. Trimming took 2 bases from V and 2 from J, leaving 5 bases between them. The CDR3 length is 13 residues. This CDR3 reads CASGLPYTDTQYF. As DNA, the CDR3 is TGTGCTAGTGGTTTGCCATACACAGATACGCAGTATTTT. Full variable domain (remainder filled in from reference TRBV12-5 and TRBJ2-3): DARVTQTPRHKVTEMGQEVTMRCQPILGHNTVFWYRQTMMQGLELLAYFRNRAPLDDSGMPKDRFSAEMPDATLATLKIQPSEPRDSAVYFCASGLPYTDTQYFGPGTRLTVL.

This clonotype showed up just a few times. CDR3 in amino acids: CASSPPEGTASTDTQYF. Written as DNA, the CDR3 is TGTGCCAGCAGTCCCCCGGAGGGCACGGCGAGCACAGATACGCAGTATTTT. The chain joins TRBV2 to TRBJ2-3, with a tentative D call TRBD2 (6 bases). This CDR3 is built from 17 residues. V was trimmed by 5 bases and J by 0 bases, leaving 18 bases between them. Germline CDR1 is SNHLY and CDR2 is FYNNEI. The variable domain in full, completed from reference TRBV2 and TRBJ2-3, reads EPEVTQTPSHQVTQMGQEVILRCVPISNHLYFYWYRQILGQKVEFLVSFYNNEISEKSEIFDDQFSVERPDGSNFTLKIRSTKLEDSAMYFCASSPPEGTASTDTQYFGPGTRLTVL.

This clonotype came up many times. The chain links TRBV27 to TRBJ2-1; no clear D. The V end was cut by 5 bases, the J end by 9 bases, with 11 bases between. This CDR3 is 12 amino acids long. Germline loops: CDR1 MNHEY, CDR2 SMNVEV (reference sequence). For the CDR3, the DNA is TGTGCCAGCAGTCCGACAAAGTTTGAGCAGTTCTTC. Protein sequence: CASSPTKFEQFF.

This clonotype was detected many times. The rearrangement uses TRBV7-2 and TRBJ1-2; TRBD1 is a possible D gene (6 bases). V was trimmed by 4 bases and J by 0 bases, leaving 15 bases between them. The CDR3 runs 16 residues. CDR1 and CDR2 from the germline V gene are SGHTA and FQGNSA. The DNA for the CDR3 is TGTGCCAGCAGCTCCCCCGGCCGGACAGCTAACTATGGCTACACCTTC. Encoded protein: CASSSPGRTANYGYTF.

This clonotype has just a few counts. V is TRBV2 and J is TRBJ1-5; D perhaps matches TRBD1 (6 bases). Germline CDR1 reads SNHLY; CDR2 reads FYNNEI. The CDR3 runs 12 residues. V lost 8 bases, J lost 6 bases, and 11 bases lay in between. In DNA, the CDR3 is TGTGCCAGCGCGCAGGGGAGTCAGCCCCAGCATTTT. This gives the protein CASAQGSQPQHF.

This clonotype was counted at least ten times. J is TRBJ2-7 and V is TRBV7-2; 12 bases match TRBD2. J was trimmed by 2 bases and V by 5 bases; bases with no gene match: 7. Germline assignment: CDR1 SGHTA and CDR2 FQGNSA. The CDR3 runs 16 residues. The CDR3 region is CASSTKTSGGTYEQYF. The DNA for the CDR3 is TGTGCCAGCAGCACTAAGACTAGCGGGGGAACCTACGAGCAGTACTTC.